The 17 T cell receptor beta chains reported below all come from one sample, sequenced in a study of T cells in Graves' hyperthyroidism and ophthalmopathy. Amplification of TCR beta CDR3 regions used RNA as the template. Carried out on the TCR CDR3, a first-round RT-PCR used the HTBI primer set. MiXCR, run by TCRdb on the multiplex PCR reads, gives a single entry per CDR3 protein. The sample contains just under 750,000 distinct CDR3 sequences, 35% of which appear only once. The sequenced material came from blood. These receptors were collected from a woman aged 40-49 years with Graves' hyperthyroidism.

The rearrangement uses TRBV19 and TRBJ2-7; D is perhaps TRBD2 (7 bases). The CDR3 runs to 22 residues. V was pared by 3 bases and J by 5 bases, with 38 bases between. Germline CDR1 is LNHDA and CDR2 is SQIVND (reference sequence). The CDR3 region is CASSMSGIGATGNFGLFHEQYF. CDR3 DNA: TGTGCCAGTAGTATGAGCGGGATAGGAGCTACAGGGAATTTTGGGTTATTCCACGAGCAGTACTTC.

To note about this clonotype: One end of the junction is discordant with germline, which a read error may explain. The rearrangement uses TRBV10-3 and TRBJ2-5; the match to TRBD2 covers 9 bases. Germline CDR1 and CDR2: ENHRY and SYGVKD. The CDR3 has 16 amino acids. CDR3 loop: CASSRMTSGYQETQYF. The CDR3 DNA is TGTGCCAGCAGTCGAATGACTAGCGGTTACCAAGAGACCCAGTACTTC.

As DNA, the CDR3 is TGTGCCAGCAGCTTAGAAAGGGAGTCGACCGGGGAGCTGTTTTTT. Protein product: CASSLERESTGELFF. This chain links TRBV6-5 with TRBJ2-2; TRBD2 might be the D (5 bases). Germline CDR1 is MNHEY and CDR2 is SVGAGI. This CDR3 is built from 15 residues. V lost 6 bases and J 5 bases, leaving 16 bases between the germline ends.

The rearrangement links TRBV6-5 to TRBJ2-5, with 9 bases fitting TRBD1. CDR1 is MNHEY, CDR2 SVGAGI, per germline. Losses at the gene ends were 6 bases for V and 2 bases for J; bases not matched to a gene: 10. CDR3 length: 16 amino acids. For the CDR3, the DNA is TGTGCCAGCAGACCTTTGACAGGGGGAGGTCAAGAGACCCAGTACTTC. It encodes CASRPLTGGGQETQYF.

V and J are TRBV11-1 and TRBJ1-1; D gene ambiguous. The ends were cut back, 3 bases at V and 2 bases at J, with 13 bases in the middle. The CDR3 is 15 amino acids. Germline CDR1 SGHAT, CDR2 FQDESV (reference sequence). In DNA form, the CDR3 reads TGTGCCAGCAGCTTTATTGAGACACCTAACACTGAAGCTTTCTTT. Its protein product is CASSFIETPNTEAFF. Combining the CDR3 with reference TRBV11-1 and TRBJ1-1 gives the whole variable domain EAEVAQSPRYKITEKSQAVAFWCDPISGHATLYWYRQILGQGPELLVQFQDESVVDDSQLPKDRFSAERLKGVDSTLKIQPAELGDSAMYLCASSFIETPNTEAFFGQGTRLTVV.

Comment on this clonotype: This sequence may be a read error, since a much larger clone differs from it by one base. The chain employs TRBV29-1 and TRBJ1-1; D is possibly TRBD1 (5 bases). CDR3 size: 16 residues. Deletions cut 5 bases from V and 3 bases from J, with 22 bases between. Germline CDR1 SQVTM, CDR2 ANQGSEA. CDR3 nucleotide sequence: TGCAGCGTTCTCACGGGGGTTTGGGTTGCGGACACTGAAGCTTTCTTT. This codes for CSVLTGVWVADTEAFF.

In its sample, this clonotype was seen many times. The chain couples TRBV19 to TRBJ1-1; D call uncertain. V shed 7 bases and J shed 6 bases, with 12 bases lying between them. The CDR3 runs to 12 residues. Germline values: CDR1 LNHDA, CDR2 SQIVND (reference sequence). The CDR3, as DNA: TGTGCCAGTAATCTTGGGGTCGCTGAAGCTTTCTTT. Its translation is CASNLGVAEAFF.

This clonotype is a singleton in its sample. V gene TRBV29-1 combines with J gene TRBJ2-5; possibly TRBD1 for D (7 bases). Trimming removed 6 bases from V and 4 bases from J, with 18 bases in between. CDR3 length equals 14 residues. Germline loops: CDR1 SQVTM, CDR2 ANQGSEA. CDR3 loop: CSVARVQGGETQYF. The CDR3 DNA is TGCAGCGTCGCTCGCGTCCAGGGGGGAGAGACCCAGTACTTC.

This rearrangement joins TRBV4-1 to TRBJ1-1, with D unclear. In germline, CDR1 is MGHRA, CDR2 YSYEKL. This CDR3 contains 15 residues. V lost 1 base and J 1 base, leaving 10 bases between the germline ends. The CDR3 bases are TGCGCCAGCAGCCAAGGCCCGCCGGGGAACACTGAAGCTTTCTTT. Translated, it gives CASSQGPPGNTEAFF.

The sample holds many counts of this clonotype. The V and J genes are TRBV29-1 and TRBJ1-2; D unclear. The CDR3 is 12 amino acids. V shed 0 bases and J shed 7 bases, with 9 bases lying between them. Germline CDR1 is SQVTM and CDR2 is ANQGSEA. The CDR3 DNA reads as TGCAGCGTTGAAGACAAGGTCTCTGGCTACACCTTC. This encodes CSVEDKVSGYTF.

Points on this clonotype: One end of the junction does not line up with germline, which may come from a read error. The V call is TRBV5-1, the J call TRBJ1-1, with 7 bases that match TRBD1. CDR3 length equals 14 residues. Germline assignment: CDR1 SGHRS and CDR2 YFSETQ. This chain's CDR3 is CASGARGLNTEAFF. The CDR3 coding sequence is TGTGCCAGCGGAGCCAGGGGGTTGAACACTGAAGCTTTCTTT.

This clonotype was recorded many times. V gene TRBV6-5 combines with J gene TRBJ2-7, with 7 bases fitting TRBD2. CDR1 is MNHEY and CDR2 is SVGAGI in the germline V gene. The V and J ends lost 6 bases and 2 bases, in that order; junction bases with no gene match: 4. This CDR3 has 13 amino acids. CDR3 sequence: CASRRGSAYEQYF. The DNA for the CDR3 is TGTGCCAGCAGGCGGGGGTCAGCCTACGAGCAGTACTTC.

The chain joins TRBV19 to TRBJ2-3; D perhaps matches TRBD1 (7 bases). Germline CDR1 LNHDA, CDR2 SQIVND (reference sequence). Trimming took 6 bases from V and 2 from J, leaving 12 bases between them. The CDR3 covers 14 residues. The CDR3 sequence is CASSGGQPTDTQYF. Written as DNA, the CDR3 is TGTGCCAGTAGCGGGGGACAGCCCACAGATACGCAGTATTTT.

The chain has TRBV5-1 and TRBJ2-5; 7 bases map to TRBD2. This CDR3 has 15 amino acids. Per the germline V gene, CDR1 is SGHRS and CDR2 is YFSETQ. Germline trimming cut 6 bases from V and 5 bases from J; bases unmatched to any gene: 13. The DNA of the CDR3 is TGCGCCAGCAAGGTAGGGCGGGAGATCCGGGAGACCCAGTACTTC. As protein: CASKVGREIRETQYF.

The rearrangement uses TRBV5-4 and TRBJ2-7; D might be TRBD1 (5 bases). Trimming left V 0 bases short and J 2 bases short, with 12 bases between. The CDR3 totals 15 residues. The germline gives CDR1 SGHNT, CDR2 YYREEE (reference sequence). The CDR3 sequence is CASSLVPGYTYEQYF. CDR3 nucleotide sequence: TGTGCCAGCAGCTTGGTTCCAGGGTATACCTACGAGCAGTACTTC.

This clonotype occurred a few times. V and J are TRBV7-3 and TRBJ2-3; D might be TRBD2 (6 bases). CDR1 is SGHTA, CDR2 FQGTGA, per germline. CDR3 length: 14 residues. Deletions cut 6 bases from V and 4 bases from J, with 14 bases between. The CDR3: CASSLRGFADTQYF. The CDR3 nucleotides read TGTGCCAGCAGTTTACGGGGGTTCGCAGATACGCAGTATTTT.

The chain recombines TRBV7-9 with TRBJ2-7; TRBD2 might be the D (6 bases). Germline V CDR1 and CDR2: SEHNR, FQNEAQ (reference sequence). Trimming left V 8 bases short and J 3 bases short, with 20 bases between. This CDR3 region has 15 residues. In nucleotides, the CDR3 is TGTGCCAGCTCGCCAACAGGTAGAGCGGGCTACGAGCAGTACTTC. It codes for CASSPTGRAGYEQYF.